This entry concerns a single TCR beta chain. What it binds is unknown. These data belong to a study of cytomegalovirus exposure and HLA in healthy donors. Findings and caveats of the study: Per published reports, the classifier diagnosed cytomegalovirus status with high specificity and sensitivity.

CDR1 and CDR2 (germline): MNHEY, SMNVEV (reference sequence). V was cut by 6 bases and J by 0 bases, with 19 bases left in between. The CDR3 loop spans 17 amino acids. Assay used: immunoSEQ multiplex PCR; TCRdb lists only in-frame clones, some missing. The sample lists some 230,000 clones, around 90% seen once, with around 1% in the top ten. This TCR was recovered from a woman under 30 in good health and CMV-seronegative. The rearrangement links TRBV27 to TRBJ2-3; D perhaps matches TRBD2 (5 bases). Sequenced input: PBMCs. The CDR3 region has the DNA TGTGCCAGCAGCCGGCCCGAGGAGGTAATTAGCACAGATACGCAGTATTTT. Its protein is CASSRPEEVISTDTQYF.